These 18 T cell receptor beta chains were sequenced from one sample in a study of shared clonotypes between healthy human individuals. CD45RO-negative, CCR7-positively selected cells formed the naive CD8 fraction, excluding terminally differentiated effector memory CD45RA+ cells. Here immunoSEQ multiplex PCR was the method, and the copy in TCRdb shows in-frame clones only, minus some. The table lists about 2.1 million clones, approximately 94% of them singletons. The source material was naive CD8+ T cells from PBMCs. All receptors derive from a young man in good health. Some clones in this sample may be carry-over from other donors' samples.

This rearrangement joins TRBV5-1 to TRBJ2-7, with D possibly matching TRBD1 (6 bases). The ends were cut back, 0 bases at V and 6 bases at J, with 10 bases in the middle. Germline lookup yields CDR1 SGHRS and CDR2 YFSETQ. CDR3 length: 13 residues. As DNA, the CDR3 is TGCGCCAGCAGCTTGGGACAGGTAGCCGAGCAGTACTTC. Encoded protein: CASSLGQVAEQYF.

This chain connects TRBV2 to TRBJ1-1; D perhaps matches TRBD1 (5 bases). CDR3 length: 13 amino acids. Germline assignment: CDR1 SNHLY and CDR2 FYNNEI. Between the trimmed V and J ends, which lost 4 bases and 0 bases, there was a span of 6 bases. The CDR3: CASSATVNTEAFF. For the CDR3, the DNA is TGTGCCAGCAGTGCGACAGTGAACACTGAAGCTTTCTTT.

The chain carries TRBV15 and TRBJ1-4; no definite D call. The CDR3 has 15 amino acids. V was cut by 1 base and J by 3 bases, with 9 bases left in between. Germline lookup yields CDR1 LNHNV and CDR2 YYDKDF (reference sequence). The CDR3 sequence: CATSRAGLANEKLFF. The CDR3 DNA follows: TGTGCCACCAGCAGAGCAGGATTGGCTAATGAAAAACTGTTTTTT.

The genes are TRBV28 and TRBJ2-1; D not resolved. The V gene's germline CDR1 is MDHEN and CDR2 SYDVKM. The CDR3 is made up of 13 amino acids. Deletions cut 7 bases from V and 3 bases from J, with 10 bases between. CDR3 nucleotides: TGTGCCAGCATAGGCAGTGTCTACAATGAGCAGTTCTTC. Amino acid sequence: CASIGSVYNEQFF.

CDR3 amino acids: CAWSVPGGNTEAFF. CDR3 DNA: TGTGCCTGGAGTGTACCAGGGGGGAACACTGAAGCTTTCTTT. The gene calls are TRBV30 and TRBJ1-1; TRBD1 matches at 7 bases. CDR3 length: 14 amino acids. Germline V gene lookup returns CDR1 GTSNPN and CDR2 SVGIG (reference sequence). V was pared by 0 bases and J by 1 base, with 2 bases of the junction left unmatched.

Remarks on this clone: Possible read error: a much larger clone is one base away. CDR3 loop: CASSRLATSTDTQYF. The CDR3 DNA is TGTGCCAGCAGCCGACTAGCGACTAGCACAGATACGCAGTATTTT. The J gene is TRBJ2-3, the V gene TRBV7-6, with 8 nucleotides matching TRBD2. J was trimmed by 0 bases and V by 5 bases; bases with no gene match: 4. The CDR3 has 15 amino acids. The germline CDR1 and CDR2 sequences are SGHVS and FNYEAQ. Full variable domain (outside the CDR3, taken from reference TRBV7-6 and TRBJ2-3): GAGVSQSPRYKVTKRGQDVALRCDPISGHVSLYWYRQALGQGPEFLTYFNYEAQQDKSGLPNDRFSAERPEGSISTLTIQRTEQRDSAMYRCASSRLATSTDTQYFGPGTRLTVL.

V and J are TRBV15 and TRBJ2-1; possibly TRBD2 for D (6 bases). Germline CDR1 LNHNV, CDR2 YYDKDF (reference sequence). This CDR3 region has 15 residues. The V gene lost 4 bases and the J gene lost 8 bases, with 18 bases spanning the gap. The CDR3 nucleotides are TGTGCCACCAGCATCCCGACGGGGTGGGGGGATGAGCAGTTCTTC. Residues: CATSIPTGWGDEQFF.

This clone was detected a few times. The rearrangement links TRBV27 to TRBJ1-1; a weak D match, TRBD1 (5 bases). In germline, CDR1 is MNHEY, CDR2 SMNVEV (reference sequence). This CDR3 contains 13 residues. V was clipped by 6 bases and J by 7 bases, with 15 bases between them. CDR3 region: CASSLSRRGEAFF. CDR3 nucleotide sequence: TGTGCCAGCAGCCTCTCCCGGAGGGGTGAAGCTTTCTTT.

The chain uses TRBV27 and TRBJ2-7; D is uncertain. Germline loops: CDR1 MNHEY, CDR2 SMNVEV (reference sequence). V was shortened by 2 bases and J by 5 bases, with 10 bases between the two germline ends. The length of the CDR3 is 13 residues. CDR3: CASSLGVLNEQYF. The CDR3 DNA is TGTGCCAGCAGTTTAGGAGTCCTTAACGAGCAGTACTTC.

Points on this clone: Different DNA sequences within this sample yield the same CDR3. The chain combines TRBV2 with TRBJ2-5, with D possibly being TRBD1 or TRBD2 (5 bases each). The CDR3 extends over 14 amino acids. Germline V gene lookup returns CDR1 SNHLY and CDR2 FYNNEI. Between the trimmed V and J ends, which lost 2 bases and 2 bases, there was a span of 9 bases. The CDR3 bases are TGTGCCAGCAGTGAACGGGACGATCAAGAGACCCAGTACTTC. It yields the protein CASSERDDQETQYF. The whole variable domain, remainder taken from reference TRBV2 and TRBJ2-5, is EPEVTQTPSHQVTQMGQEVILRCVPISNHLYFYWYRQILGQKVEFLVSFYNNEISEKSEIFDDQFSVERPDGSNFTLKIRSTKLEDSAMYFCASSERDDQETQYFGPGTRLLVL.

The rearrangement joins TRBV27 to TRBJ1-4; D gene ambiguous. The CDR3 is made up of 13 amino acids. In germline, CDR1 is MNHEY, CDR2 SMNVEV (reference sequence). V was trimmed by 8 bases and J by 5 bases, leaving 12 bases between them. The DNA of the CDR3 is TGTGCCAGCCACGGATGGGAAAATGAAAAACTGTTTTTT. Translation: CASHGWENEKLFF.

This chain connects TRBV7-9 to TRBJ2-7, with 7 bases matching TRBD1. J gave up 4 bases and V 5 bases, and 11 bases lay outside the gene matches. Germline lookup yields CDR1 SEHNR and CDR2 FQNEAQ (reference sequence). The CDR3 runs to 15 residues. The CDR3 loop is CASSKGTAEAYEQYF. CDR3 DNA sequence: TGTGCCAGCAGCAAGGGGACAGCCGAGGCGTACGAGCAGTACTTC.

The chain joins TRBV30 to TRBJ1-4; D is uncertain. V was clipped by 2 bases and J by 2 bases, with 9 bases between them. Germline V gene lookup returns CDR1 GTSNPN and CDR2 SVGIG (reference sequence). The CDR3 extends over 14 amino acids. The CDR3 spells CAWSPDPTNEKLFF. CDR3 DNA: TGTGCCTGGAGTCCAGACCCGACTAATGAAAAACTGTTTTTT.

This chain uses TRBV7-8 with TRBJ2-7, with 8 nucleotides matching TRBD1. Germline CDR1 is SGHVS and CDR2 is FQNEAQ. V lost 0 bases to trimming and J lost 0 bases; unmatched junction nucleotides: 4. There are 16 residues in the CDR3. The CDR3 loop is CASSLAWGQVSYEQYF. DNA for the CDR3: TGTGCCAGCAGCTTAGCCTGGGGACAGGTCTCCTACGAGCAGTACTTC.

This chain joins TRBV7-3 and TRBJ1-3, with D maybe TRBD1 (6 bases). The CDR3 length is 16 residues. Trimming stripped 5 bases from V and 0 bases from J, with 14 bases between. Germline V gene data show CDR1 as SGHTA and CDR2 as FQGTGA. The CDR3 sequence is CASSGNRDNSGNTIYF. The CDR3 DNA sequence: TGTGCCAGCAGCGGAAACAGGGATAACTCTGGAAACACCATATATTTT.

As for this clone: One end of the junction fails to match germline, which may point to a read error. This chain uses TRBV7-9 with TRBJ1-1; no reliable D call. Germline assignment: CDR1 SEHNR and CDR2 FQNEAQ (reference sequence). The CDR3 has 16 residues. The CDR3 DNA follows: TGTGCCAGCAGCTTAGGGCCCCTCGTCCCGAACTCTGAAGCTTTCTTT. Its translation is CASSLGPLVPNSEAFF.

This chain uses TRBV7-2 with TRBJ2-1; a weak D match, TRBD1 (5 bases). The V end was cut by 1 base, the J end by 0 bases, with 19 bases between. From germline, CDR1 is SGHTA and CDR2 FQGNSA. CDR3 length equals 19 residues. CDR3 nucleotide sequence: TGTGCCAGCAGCTTAGTAGTGTTAGCTGGGGCCAGCTCCTACAATGAGCAGTTCTTC. This encodes CASSLVVLAGASSYNEQFF.

The rearrangement joins TRBV28 to TRBJ2-4, with a weak D call TRBD2 (5 bases). The germline gives CDR1 MDHEN, CDR2 SYDVKM. Between the trimmed V and J ends, which lost 5 bases and 1 base, there was a span of 18 bases. The CDR3 spans 17 residues. The CDR3 DNA reads TGTGCCAGCAGTCTAGCACGATTAGAGTGGGCCAAAAACATTCAGTACTTC. This translates into CASSLARLEWAKNIQYF.